This T cell receptor (beta chain) was identified in a study of blood T cell repertoires in COVID-19. Study overall: Donors in the United States, Italy and Spain gave samples during acute or convalescent COVID-19.

Trimming removed 11 bases from V and 2 bases from J, with 22 bases in between. CDR3 length: 16 amino acids. Germline V gene sequence: CDR1 MNHEY, CDR2 SMNVEV (reference sequence). In the original processing: Nucleated cell number was recorded as an estimate derived from reference gene primer amplification. Sequencing was performed with immunoSEQ multiplex PCR; in TCRdb, only in-frame clones are kept and a portion is missing. V and J calls and clone size are given by that table; D and trimming were obtained from the DNA. The repertoire holds about 250,000 clones, with roughly 86% as singletons. The chain links TRBV27 to TRBJ1-5; D is uncertain. The receptor was derived from a woman aged 60-70 years who had recovered from COVID-19. The sequenced sample was peripheral blood. This CDR3 reads CAVGNTAGPGNQPQHF. The CDR3 DNA reads as TGTGCCGTAGGCAATACGGCAGGTCCGGGCAATCAGCCCCAGCATTTT.